This T cell receptor beta chain was obtained from a study of T cell responses to AZD1222 COVID-19 vaccine. Overall study findings and caveats: Donors skewed white British and female; clonal diversity was possibly underestimated. Reports indicate that nearly half of spike-specific TCRs are directed at unmutated variant regions. CD4 TCRs covered the whole spike, strongest at regions 160-218 and 743-854. No repertoire was sampled before or during the peak T cell response, only after it.

As concerns this clone: What it recognizes is unknown.

The CDR3 length is 15 residues. The trim removed 5 bases at V and 6 bases at J, leaving 6 bases unmatched. Germline CDR1 KGHSH, CDR2 LQKENI. This table comes from immunoSEQ multiplex PCR, and its TCRdb copy is limited to in-frame clones, with some not included. Seen here are 150,000 to 160,000 clones, about 88% observed once, and the top ten hold less than 3.5%. Source: peripheral blood, taken on day 0 of AZD1222 vaccination. The genes are TRBV18 and TRBJ1-6, with 8 nucleotides matching TRBD1. This receptor was identified in an adult in good health. This CDR3 is CASSAGQGVNSPLHF. CDR3 in DNA: TGTGCCAGCTCAGCCGGACAGGGTGTTAATTCACCCCTCCACTTT.